Here is one T cell receptor beta chain with its context. The target antigen is unknown. The sample belongs to a study of T cell responses to AZD1222 COVID-19 vaccine. Whole-study results and caveats: Clonal diversity was possibly underestimated, and the donors were mostly white British, with more females. Reports indicate that nearly half of spike-specific TCRs are directed at unmutated variant regions. Spike-wide vaccine-associated CD4 TCRs dominated at 160-218 and 743-854. All repertoire sampling was performed exclusively after the peak T cell response.

Trimming cost V 7 bases and J 1 base; bases outside gene matches: 4. The germline V gene has CDR1 SQVTM and CDR2 ANQGSEA. The CDR3 loop spans 13 amino acids. The table came from immunoSEQ multiplex PCR; TCRdb's copy has only in-frame clones and leaves some out. The sample records roughly 120,000 clones, 85% to 90% being singletons. The V gene is TRBV29-1, the J gene TRBJ1-5, with 7 nucleotides matching TRBD1. The sample consisted of peripheral blood, taken on day 0 of AZD1222 vaccination. The TCR originated in an adult in good health. For the CDR3, the DNA is TGCAGCGCTACGACAGGGAGCAATCAGCCCCAGCATTTT. Translation gives CSATTGSNQPQHF.